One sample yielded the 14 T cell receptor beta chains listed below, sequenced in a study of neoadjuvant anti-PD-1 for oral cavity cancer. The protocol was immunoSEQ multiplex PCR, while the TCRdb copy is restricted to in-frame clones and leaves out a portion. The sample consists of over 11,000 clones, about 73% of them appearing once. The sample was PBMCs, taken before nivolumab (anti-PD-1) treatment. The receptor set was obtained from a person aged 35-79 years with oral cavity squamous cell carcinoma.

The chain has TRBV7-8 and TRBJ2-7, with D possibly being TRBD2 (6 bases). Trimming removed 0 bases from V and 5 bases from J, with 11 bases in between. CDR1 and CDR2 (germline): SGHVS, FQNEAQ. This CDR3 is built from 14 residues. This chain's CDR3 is CASSLAAGIHEQYF. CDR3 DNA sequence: TGTGCCAGCAGCTTAGCGGCGGGAATCCACGAGCAGTACTTC.

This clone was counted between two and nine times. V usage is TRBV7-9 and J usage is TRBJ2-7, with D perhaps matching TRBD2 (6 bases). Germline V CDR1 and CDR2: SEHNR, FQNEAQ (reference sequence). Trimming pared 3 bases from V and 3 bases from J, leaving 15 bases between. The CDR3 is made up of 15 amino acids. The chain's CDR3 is CASSFGKEGLYEQYF. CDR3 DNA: TGTGCCAGCAGCTTTGGGAAGGAGGGGCTCTACGAGCAGTACTTC. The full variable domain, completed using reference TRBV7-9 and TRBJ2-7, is DTGVSQNPRHKITKRGQNVTFRCDPISEHNRLYWYRQTLGQGPEFLTYFQNEAQLEKSRLLSDRFSAERPKGSFSTLEIQRTEQGDSAMYLCASSFGKEGLYEQYFGPGTRLTVT.

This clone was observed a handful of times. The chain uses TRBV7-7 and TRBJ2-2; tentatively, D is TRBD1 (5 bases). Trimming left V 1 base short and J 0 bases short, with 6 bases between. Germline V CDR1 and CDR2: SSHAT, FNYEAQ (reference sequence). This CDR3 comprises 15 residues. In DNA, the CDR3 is TGTGCCAGCAGCTTAGGACAGCCGAACACCGGGGAGCTGTTTTTT. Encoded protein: CASSLGQPNTGELFF.

The CDR3 DNA sequence: TGTGCCAGCAGCCCCGGGACAGGGTTAACCTACGAGCAGTACTTC. This codes for CASSPGTGLTYEQYF. The chain has TRBV13 and TRBJ2-7; TRBD1 aligns across 9 bases. V lost 5 bases and J lost 2; bases outside the gene matches: 7. The CDR3 has 15 amino acids. CDR1 PRHDT and CDR2 FYEKMQ come from the germline V gene (reference sequence).

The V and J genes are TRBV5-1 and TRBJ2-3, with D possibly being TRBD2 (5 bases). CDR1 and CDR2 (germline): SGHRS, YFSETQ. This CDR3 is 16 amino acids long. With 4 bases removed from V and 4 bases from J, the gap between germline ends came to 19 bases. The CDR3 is CASSRDGSTGADTQYF. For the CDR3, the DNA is TGCGCCAGCAGCCGTGACGGCTCGACCGGGGCAGATACGCAGTATTTT.

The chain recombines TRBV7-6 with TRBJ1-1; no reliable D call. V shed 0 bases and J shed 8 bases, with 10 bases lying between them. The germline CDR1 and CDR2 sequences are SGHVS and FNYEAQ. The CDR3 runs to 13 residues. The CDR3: CASSLALPHEAFF. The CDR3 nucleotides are TGTGCCAGCAGCTTAGCGCTACCCCACGAAGCTTTCTTT.

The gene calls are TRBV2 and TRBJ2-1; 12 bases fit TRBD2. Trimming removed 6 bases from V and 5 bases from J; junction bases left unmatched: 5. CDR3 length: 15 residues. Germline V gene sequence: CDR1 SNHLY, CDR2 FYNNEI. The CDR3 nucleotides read TGTGCCAGCAGACGGCTAGCGGGAGGGGACAATGAGCAGTTCTTC. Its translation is CASRRLAGGDNEQFF. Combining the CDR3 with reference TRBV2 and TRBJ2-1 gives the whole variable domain EPEVTQTPSHQVTQMGQEVILRCVPISNHLYFYWYRQILGQKVEFLVSFYNNEISEKSEIFDDQFSVERPDGSNFTLKIRSTKLEDSAMYFCASRRLAGGDNEQFFGPGTRLTVL.

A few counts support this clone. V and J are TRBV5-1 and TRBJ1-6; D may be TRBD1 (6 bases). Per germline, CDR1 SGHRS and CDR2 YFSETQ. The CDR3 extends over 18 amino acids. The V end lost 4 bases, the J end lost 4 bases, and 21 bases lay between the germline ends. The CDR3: CASSASNSGTRYNSPLHF. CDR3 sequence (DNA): TGCGCCAGCAGCGCAAGCAACTCCGGGACACGATATAATTCACCCCTCCACTTT.

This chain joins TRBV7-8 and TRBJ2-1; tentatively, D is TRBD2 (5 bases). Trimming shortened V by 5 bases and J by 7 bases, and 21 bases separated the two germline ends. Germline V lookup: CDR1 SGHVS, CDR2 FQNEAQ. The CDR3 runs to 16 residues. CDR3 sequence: CASSPQRGLGPNEQFF. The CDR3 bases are TGTGCCAGCAGCCCTCAAAGAGGGCTTGGTCCAAATGAGCAGTTCTTC.

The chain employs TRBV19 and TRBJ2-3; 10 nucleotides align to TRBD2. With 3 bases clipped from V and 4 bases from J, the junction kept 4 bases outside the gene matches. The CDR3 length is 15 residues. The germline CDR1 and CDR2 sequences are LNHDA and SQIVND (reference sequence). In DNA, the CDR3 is TGTGCCAGTAGTATTCCAGCGGGGGGGGCAGATACGCAGTATTTT. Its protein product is CASSIPAGGADTQYF. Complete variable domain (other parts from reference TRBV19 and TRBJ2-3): DGGITQSPKYLFRKEGQNVTLSCEQNLNHDAMYWYRQDPGQGLRLIYYSQIVNDFQKGDIAEGYSVSREKKESFPLTVTSAQKNPTAFYLCASSIPAGGADTQYFGPGTRLTVL.

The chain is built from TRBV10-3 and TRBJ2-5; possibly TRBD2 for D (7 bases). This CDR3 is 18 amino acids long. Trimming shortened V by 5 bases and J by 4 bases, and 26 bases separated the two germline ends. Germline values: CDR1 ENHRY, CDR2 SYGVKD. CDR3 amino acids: CAISRGERGGSYPETQYF. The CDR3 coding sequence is TGTGCCATCAGTAGAGGGGAAAGGGGGGGGTCATACCCAGAGACCCAGTACTTC.

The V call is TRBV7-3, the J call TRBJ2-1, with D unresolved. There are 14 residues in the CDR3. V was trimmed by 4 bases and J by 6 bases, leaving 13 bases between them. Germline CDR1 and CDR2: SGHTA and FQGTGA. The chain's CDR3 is CASSYDQTGNEQFF. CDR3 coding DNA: TGTGCCAGCAGCTACGACCAGACGGGCAATGAGCAGTTCTTC.

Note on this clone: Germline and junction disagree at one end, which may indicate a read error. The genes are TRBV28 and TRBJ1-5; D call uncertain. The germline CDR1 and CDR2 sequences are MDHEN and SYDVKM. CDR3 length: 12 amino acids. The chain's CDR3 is CASRSLDGSGAF. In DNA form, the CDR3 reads TGTGCCAGCAGGTCCCTGGATGGTTCCGGAGCCTTT.

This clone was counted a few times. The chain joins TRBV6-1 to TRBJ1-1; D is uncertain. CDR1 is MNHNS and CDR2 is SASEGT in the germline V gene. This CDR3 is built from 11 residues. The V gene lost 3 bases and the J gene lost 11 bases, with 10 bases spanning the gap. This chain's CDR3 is CASSDYRRAFF. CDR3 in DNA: TGTGCCAGCAGTGATTATCGAAGGGCTTTCTTT.